Shown below are 19 T cell receptor beta chains from a single sample sequenced in a study. TCRdb reprocessed the 5' RACE reads with MiXCR, giving one entry per CDR3 protein. This table holds roughly 46,000 distinct CDR3 sequences, around 26% found once. The specimen was naive CD4+ T cells sorted from blood. Subset given: naive CD4+ T cells, CD4+CD45RA+CD25-. These receptors all stem from a female donor with breast cancer.

V usage is TRBV7-2 and J usage is TRBJ2-3, with D perhaps TRBD2 (5 bases). The CDR3 has 13 amino acids. Trimming took 3 bases from V and 6 from J, leaving 10 bases between them. Germline lookup yields CDR1 SGHTA and CDR2 FQGNSA. CDR3 protein: CASSFIRRDTQYF. The CDR3 coding sequence is TGTGCCAGCAGCTTTATACGGAGGGATACGCAGTATTTT.

The chain couples TRBV6-1 to TRBJ2-1; TRBD1 matches 7 bases. There are 15 residues in the CDR3. The germline gives CDR1 MNHNS, CDR2 SASEGT. The trim removed 4 bases at V and 0 bases at J, leaving 3 bases unmatched. The CDR3 is CASSVDRVSYNEQFF. The CDR3 DNA follows: TGTGCCAGCAGTGTCGACAGGGTCTCCTACAATGAGCAGTTCTTC.

This clonotype has only a few counts. The rearrangement links TRBV5-1 to TRBJ1-2; 7 bases line up with TRBD1. Germline loops: CDR1 SGHRS, CDR2 YFSETQ. This CDR3 is 14 amino acids long. J gave up 5 bases and V 5 bases, and 9 bases lay outside the gene matches. CDR3 amino acids: CASSITGTAYGYTF. CDR3 DNA: TGCGCCAGCAGTATCACCGGGACAGCTTATGGCTACACCTTC.

The chain has TRBV11-2 and TRBJ1-6; D is possibly TRBD1 (5 bases). This CDR3 is 16 amino acids long. Trimming left V 4 bases short and J 9 bases short, with 19 bases between. Germline-derived CDR1 and CDR2 are SGHAT and FQNNGV. The CDR3 region is CASSSPGRGGSSPLHF. The CDR3 DNA is TGTGCCAGCAGCTCCCCCGGGCGGGGCGGAAGTTCACCCCTCCACTTT. The variable domain in full, with the rest retrieved from reference TRBV11-2 and TRBJ1-6, is EAGVAQSPRYKIIEKRQSVAFWCNPISGHATLYWYQQILGQGPKLLIQFQNNGVVDDSQLPKDRFSAERLKGVDSTLKIQPAKLEDSAVYLCASSSPGRGGSSPLHFGNGTRLTVT.

This clonotype appeared a single time. The chain recombines TRBV11-1 with TRBJ2-6; D gene unclear. The CDR3 spans 18 residues. V shed 0 bases and J shed 2 bases, with 14 bases lying between them. Germline lookup yields CDR1 SGHAT and CDR2 FQDESV (reference sequence). In DNA, the CDR3 is TGTGCCAGCAGCTTAGCAGGCGCATTTGGTCCTGGGGCCAACGTCCTGACTTTC. Amino acid sequence: CASSLAGAFGPGANVLTF.

This chain uses TRBV7-3 with TRBJ2-5, with TRBD2 matching 8 bases. This CDR3 is built from 15 residues. Germline loops: CDR1 SGHTA, CDR2 FQGTGA. V trimming: 5 bases; J trimming: 4 bases; junction bases outside the gene matches: 9. The CDR3 DNA reads as TGTGCCAGCAGCCCCTCGGGGGGGGAGGGAGAGACCCAGTACTTC. This translates into CASSPSGGEGETQYF.

In this sample, this clonotype turned up a few times. The V gene is TRBV7-2, the J gene TRBJ1-5; possibly TRBD1 for D (5 bases). Trimming cost V 5 bases and J 1 base, with 15 bases left between them. The germline gives CDR1 SGHTA, CDR2 FQGNSA. This CDR3 has 16 residues. CDR3 residues: CASSRYGAGSNQPQHF. CDR3 DNA sequence: TGTGCCAGCAGCCGCTACGGGGCCGGGAGCAATCAGCCCCAGCATTTT.

The chain joins TRBV6-5 to TRBJ1-3; no clear D gene. The CDR3 spans 16 residues. Trimming pared 4 bases from V and 0 bases from J, leaving 13 bases between. CDR1 is MNHEY, CDR2 SVGAGI, per germline. The CDR3 bases are TGTGCCAGCAGTTCCCCGACGGGCGCCTCTGGAAACACCATATATTTT. Encoded protein: CASSSPTGASGNTIYF.

This clonotype was observed at least ten times. V usage is TRBV4-1 and J usage is TRBJ2-5; perhaps TRBD1 as D (5 bases). Trimming left V 4 bases short and J 1 base short, with 13 bases between. The CDR3 runs 15 residues. The germline CDR1 and CDR2 sequences are MGHRA and YSYEKL. The CDR3 region is CASSPTLTVQETQYF. CDR3 bases: TGCGCCAGCAGCCCTACCCTGACAGTCCAAGAGACCCAGTACTTC.

A word on this clonotype: A read error may be the cause here, since a much bigger clone is one base away. The chain employs TRBV4-3 and TRBJ2-7; maybe TRBD2 (5 bases). The CDR3 extends over 12 amino acids. Germline lookup yields CDR1 LGHNA and CDR2 YSLEER. CDR3 in amino acids: CASSQGWGELYF. DNA for the CDR3: TGCGCCAGCAGCCAAGGTTGGGGAGAGCTGTACTTC.

The sample holds a few counts of this clonotype. V and J are TRBV7-9 and TRBJ2-1; D is ambiguous. The CDR3 loop spans 13 amino acids. Trimming stripped 7 bases from V and 3 bases from J, with 10 bases between. CDR1 SEHNR and CDR2 FQNEAQ come from the germline V gene (reference sequence). The CDR3 DNA follows: TGTGCCAGCAACGACGCCTTCTACAATGAGCAGTTCTTC. Translation: CASNDAFYNEQFF.

This chain links TRBV5-1 with TRBJ1-2; a weak D match, TRBD1 (6 bases). Germline assignment: CDR1 SGHRS and CDR2 YFSETQ. This CDR3 is built from 15 residues. The V gene lost 4 bases and the J gene lost 6 bases, with 19 bases spanning the gap. The CDR3 DNA sequence: TGCGCCAGCAGCCCTGGAGGGCCGGGGGCTGATGGCTACACCTTC. The encoded protein is CASSPGGPGADGYTF.

The rearrangement uses TRBV2 and TRBJ2-2; D uncertain. Per the germline V gene, CDR1 is SNHLY and CDR2 is FYNNEI. The CDR3 has 14 residues. Trimming stripped 0 bases from V and 1 base from J, with 3 bases between. The CDR3 loop is CASSEARNTGELFF. The CDR3 DNA follows: TGTGCCAGCAGTGAAGCGCGGAACACCGGGGAGCTGTTTTTT. Combining the CDR3 with reference TRBV2 and TRBJ2-2 gives the whole variable domain EPEVTQTPSHQVTQMGQEVILRCVPISNHLYFYWYRQILGQKVEFLVSFYNNEISEKSEIFDDQFSVERPDGSNFTLKIRSTKLEDSAMYFCASSEARNTGELFFGEGSRLTVL.

This clonotype occurred many times. The chain has TRBV9 and TRBJ2-7; D is unresolved. The CDR3 contains 14 residues. Trimming pared 0 bases from V and 3 bases from J, leaving 10 bases between. Germline CDR1 is SGDLS and CDR2 is YYNGEE. The chain's CDR3 is CASSVGSEVYEQYF. The CDR3 region has the DNA TGTGCCAGCAGCGTAGGAAGTGAGGTCTACGAGCAGTACTTC. Variable domain in full (rest from reference TRBV9 and TRBJ2-7): DSGVTQTPKHLITATGQRVTLRCSPRSGDLSVYWYQQSLDQGLQFLIQYYNGEERAKGNILERFSAQQFPDLHSELNLSSLELGDSALYFCASSVGSEVYEQYFGPGTRLTVT.

The CDR3 bases are TGTGCCAGCAGCGTAGATCCGGCGGGGAGAGAGCAGTACTTC. Protein product: CASSVDPAGREQYF. The chain joins TRBV9 to TRBJ2-7; possible D gene TRBD2, 6 bases. In germline, CDR1 is SGDLS, CDR2 YYNGEE. Trimming left V 0 bases short and J 7 bases short, with 14 bases between. The CDR3 runs to 14 residues.

The chain joins TRBV3-1 to TRBJ2-7; D may be TRBD1 (5 bases). Trimming took off 5 bases at V and 0 bases at J, with 11 bases between the two ends. Germline V CDR1 and CDR2: LGHDT, YNNKEL (reference sequence). The CDR3 sequence is 14 residues long. The CDR3 region is CASSDRGSSYEQYF. The CDR3 DNA follows: TGTGCCAGCAGCGATAGGGGTAGCTCCTACGAGCAGTACTTC.

V and J are TRBV6-1 and TRBJ2-5; D may correspond to TRBD1 or TRBD2 (5 bases each). The CDR3 sequence is 13 residues long. V was pared by 8 bases and J by 5 bases, with 15 bases between. Germline CDR1 is MNHNS and CDR2 is SASEGT. CDR3 residues: CASQRRGEETQYF. CDR3 DNA: TGTGCCAGCCAAAGGAGAGGGGAGGAGACCCAGTACTTC.

This clonotype was seen at least ten times. The rearrangement uses TRBV6-4 and TRBJ2-5, with 10 bases matching TRBD2. The junction had 8 bases not matched to a gene; V was cut back by 2 bases and J by 5 bases. CDR1 MRHNA and CDR2 SNTAGT come from the germline V gene. The CDR3 loop spans 16 amino acids. The CDR3 region is CASSDGLAGERETQYF. CDR3 in DNA: TGTGCCAGCAGTGACGGCCTAGCGGGAGAACGGGAGACCCAGTACTTC.

This clonotype was detected only a few times. The rearrangement joins TRBV10-3 to TRBJ2-3; D uncertain. This CDR3 comprises 15 residues. V shed 10 bases and J shed 4 bases, with 21 bases lying between them. Per the germline V gene, CDR1 is ENHRY and CDR2 is SYGVKD. For the CDR3, the DNA is TGTGCCACCACGAGTTCCTCGATTGGGGCAGATACGCAGTATTTT. This gives the protein CATTSSSIGADTQYF.